The source of this T cell receptor (beta chain) is a study of blood T cell repertoires in COVID-19. In the study overall: Researchers got acute and convalescent COVID-19 samples from the United States, Italy and Spain. T cells, B-cell-depleted T cells, or PBMCs provided the cDNA or gDNA that served as material.

V lost 3 bases, J lost 5 bases, and 10 bases lay in between. There are 13 residues in the CDR3. CDR1 LGHDT and CDR2 YNNKEL come from the germline V gene (reference sequence). Per the original methods: Cell counts per sample came from amplifying reference gene primers. Clones were read by immunoSEQ multiplex PCR, and TCRdb kept only the in-frame ones, dropping some. For V, J and clone size, that table is used; D and trimming come from the DNA. The sample holds 200,000 to 300,000 clones, around four fifths seen once. The V gene is TRBV3-1 (or the pseudogene TRBV3-2), the J gene TRBJ2-5, with D unclear. The sequenced sample consisted of peripheral blood. The clonotype originates from a man in his 60s with acute or convalescent COVID-19. The CDR3 reads CASSQLFLETQYF. CDR3 sequence (DNA): TGTGCCAGCAGCCAGCTATTCCTCGAGACCCAGTACTTC.